A single sample is the source of the 4 T cell receptor beta chains below, sequenced in a study of cytomegalovirus exposure and HLA in healthy donors. The primer mix had 60 Vbeta and 13 Jbeta primers. Some clones are missing from TCRdb's copy, which holds only in-frame ones; the method was immunoSEQ multiplex PCR. The sample has about 160,000 clones; around 83% are singletons. Sequences were obtained from PBMCs. These receptors all come from a man aged 50 to 60 in good health and CMV-seropositive.

The sample holds a few counts of this clone. The V gene is TRBV27, the J gene TRBJ2-1, with 8 bases matching TRBD2. In germline, CDR1 is MNHEY, CDR2 SMNVEV (reference sequence). The CDR3 spans 15 residues. Losses at the gene ends were 3 bases for V and 3 bases for J; bases not matched to a gene: 4. The CDR3: CASSLNAGGYNEQFF. CDR3 DNA sequence: TGTGCCAGCAGTTTGAACGCGGGGGGCTACAATGAGCAGTTCTTC.

V and J are TRBV25-1 and TRBJ2-5, with 10 bases that match TRBD2. This CDR3 contains 15 residues. Trimming cost V 3 bases and J 0 bases; bases outside gene matches: 1. Germline V gives CDR1 MGHDK, CDR2 SYGVNS. The CDR3 DNA reads as TGTGCCAGCAGTGATAGCGGGGGGAACCAAGAGACCCAGTACTTC. Translation gives CASSDSGGNQETQYF.

The rearrangement joins TRBV27 to TRBJ1-2; D perhaps matches TRBD1 (5 bases). Looked up from germline, CDR1 is MNHEY and CDR2 is SMNVEV (reference sequence). The CDR3 runs 13 residues. Trimming shortened V by 2 bases and J by 6 bases, and 10 bases separated the two germline ends. CDR3 in amino acids: CASSLGQGNGYTF. The CDR3 bases are TGTGCCAGCAGTTTAGGGCAGGGCAATGGCTACACCTTC.

The CDR3 coding sequence is TGTGCCAGCAGCCCACCCCAGGGCAGGGGGCCCAATGAGCAGTTCTTC. Translation gives CASSPPQGRGPNEQFF. The chain is built from TRBV11-3 and TRBJ2-1, with TRBD1 matching over 8 bases. V dropped 5 bases and J dropped 6; count of bases not matched to a gene: 12. This CDR3 has 16 residues. Looked up from germline, CDR1 is SGHNT and CDR2 is YENEEA.